A single sample is the source of the 28 T cell receptor beta chains below, sequenced in a study of human T cells and chemical hapten exposure. Time point of the sample: patch test 3, about 24 weeks after DPC sensitization. Treatment defined: therapeutic diphenylcyclopropenone sensitization with weekly scalp DPC. TCRdb re-analysed the RACE reads in MiXCR, keeping a single row per CDR3 protein. The repertoire includes roughly 130,000 distinct CDR3 sequences, roughly 12% of them detected once, and around 2.2% sits in the top ten. The sample here was whole blood, taken in connection with sensitization to the hapten diphenylcyclopropenone (DPC). Source of these receptors: a woman aged 45-59 years with alopecia areata. Some clones in this sample may be carry-over from other donors' samples.

This clonotype was seen a handful of times. The chain carries TRBV5-1 and TRBJ2-3; D uncertain. The CDR3 contains 15 residues. Germline CDR1 SGHRS, CDR2 YFSETQ. Trimming cost V 2 bases and J 0 bases, with 10 bases left between them. The CDR3 nucleotides read TGCGCCAGCAGCTTAAGTTTCTCTAGCACAGATACGCAGTATTTT. This encodes CASSLSFSSTDTQYF.

The J gene is TRBJ1-5, the V gene TRBV5-1; D not certain. V gave up 0 bases and J gave up 0 bases, with 7 bases separating them. Germline CDR1 reads SGHRS; CDR2 reads YFSETQ. The CDR3 has 15 residues. In DNA, the CDR3 is TGCGCCAGCAGCTTGGCCAGTCATAGCAATCAGCCCCAGCATTTT. It codes for CASSLASHSNQPQHF.

At least ten counts were recorded for this clonotype. The chain links TRBV7-2 to TRBJ1-2; TRBD1 is a possible D gene (5 bases). Germline values: CDR1 SGHTA, CDR2 FQGNSA. V was cut by 0 bases and J by 0 bases, with 11 bases left in between. This CDR3 has 16 residues. CDR3 loop: CASSLAGSRANYGYTF. In DNA, the CDR3 is TGTGCCAGCAGCTTAGCAGGGAGCAGGGCTAACTATGGCTACACCTTC.

This clonotype has a handful of counts. The rearrangement uses TRBV20-1 and TRBJ1-4; 8 positions match TRBD1. The trim removed 1 base at V and 3 bases at J, leaving 1 base unmatched. The germline V gene has CDR1 DFQATT and CDR2 SNEGSKA (reference sequence). The CDR3 length is 14 residues. The CDR3 coding sequence is TGCAGTGCTAGAGGGACAGGGCCTAATGAAAAACTGTTTTTT. This sequence encodes CSARGTGPNEKLFF.

The rearrangement joins TRBV27 to TRBJ2-2; D unclear. CDR1 is MNHEY and CDR2 is SMNVEV in the germline V gene (reference sequence). V was cut by 2 bases and J by 5 bases, with 6 bases left in between. The CDR3 runs 13 residues. The CDR3 DNA is TGTGCCAGCAGTTTAATTCGGACCGGGGAGCTGTTTTTT. Its protein is CASSLIRTGELFF.

This chain links TRBV28 with TRBJ2-5, with D tentatively TRBD2 (6 bases). V was trimmed by 4 bases and J by 5 bases, leaving 17 bases between them. This CDR3 comprises 15 residues. Germline values: CDR1 MDHEN, CDR2 SYDVKM. The CDR3 bases are TGTGCCAGCAGTTCCCTAGACCGGGAGTACGAGACCCAGTACTTC. It translates to CASSSLDREYETQYF.

V and J are TRBV11-2 and TRBJ2-4, with a weak D call TRBD1 (5 bases). V lost 2 bases, J lost 7 bases, and 9 bases lay in between. The length of the CDR3 is 13 residues. The germline gives CDR1 SGHAT, CDR2 FQNNGV. The CDR3 coding sequence is TGTGCCAGCAGCTTACGACAGTCCAACATTCAGTACTTC. This codes for CASSLRQSNIQYF.

This clonotype came up many times. This rearrangement joins TRBV20-1 to TRBJ2-7, with D possibly called TRBD1 or TRBD2 (5 bases each). This CDR3 spans 13 amino acids. Trimming cost V 4 bases and J 0 bases, with 10 bases left between them. Germline V gives CDR1 DFQATT, CDR2 SNEGSKA (reference sequence). CDR3 DNA: TGCAGTGCTACCTCGGGACGCTCCTACGAGCAGTACTTC. Residues: CSATSGRSYEQYF.

The sample holds a few counts of this clonotype. The chain joins TRBV5-1 to TRBJ1-5; 7 bases line up with TRBD1. J gave up 5 bases and V 4 bases, and 6 bases lay outside the gene matches. Germline V gene sequence: CDR1 SGHRS, CDR2 YFSETQ. The CDR3 has 14 amino acids. The CDR3 DNA is TGCGCCAGCAGCGTGACAGGGCCAGATCAGCCCCAGCATTTT. This translates into CASSVTGPDQPQHF. Using reference TRBV5-1 and TRBJ1-5 for the parts outside the CDR3, the full variable domain is KAGVTQTPRYLIKTRGQQVTLSCSPISGHRSVSWYQQTPGQGLQFLFEYFSETQRNKGNFPGRFSGRQFSNSRSEMNVSTLELGDSALYLCASSVTGPDQPQHFGDGTRLSIL.

The table lists this clonotype with a few counts. This sequence joins TRBV29-1 and TRBJ1-2; D is perhaps TRBD1 (5 bases). The CDR3 has 12 residues. CDR1 is SQVTM, CDR2 ANQGSEA, per germline. The V gene lost 5 bases and the J gene lost 7 bases, with 14 bases spanning the gap. In nucleotides, the CDR3 is TGCAGCGTTACGACAGAGTCTGGTGGCTACACCTTC. Translated: CSVTTESGGYTF.

There are many counts of this clonotype. The chain uses TRBV20-1 and TRBJ2-3; perhaps D is TRBD1 or TRBD2 (5 bases each). The CDR3 runs 14 residues. Trimming stripped 0 bases from V and 4 bases from J, with 11 bases between. The germline CDR1 and CDR2 sequences are DFQATT and SNEGSKA (reference sequence). Here the CDR3 reads CSARDPRGADTQYF. The DNA for the CDR3 is TGCAGTGCTAGAGATCCGAGAGGGGCAGATACGCAGTATTTT.

As to this clonotype: A much bigger clone sits one base away, suggesting this may be a read error. The CDR3 end shows no conserved phenylalanine or tryptophan, and so a read error is likely. The chain joins TRBV30 to TRBJ2-6; D remains ambiguous. Germline V gene data show CDR1 as GTSNPN and CDR2 as SVGIG (reference sequence). Trimming stripped 2 bases from V and 0 bases from J, with 8 bases between. The CDR3 consists of 15 residues. In nucleotides, the CDR3 is TGTGCCTGGAGTAATCCAGGCTCTGGGGCCAACGTCCTGACTTCC. This translates into CAWSNPGSGANVLTS.

This clonotype was seen a few times. V gene TRBV20-1 combines with J gene TRBJ1-1, with D tentatively TRBD1 (5 bases). The length of the CDR3 is 13 residues. Germline CDR1 and CDR2: DFQATT and SNEGSKA (reference sequence). The V and J ends lost 0 bases and 5 bases respectively, with 10 bases between them. CDR3 region: CSARDDRGTEAFF. Written as DNA, the CDR3 is TGCAGTGCTAGAGATGATCGGGGGACTGAAGCTTTCTTT.

Here the CDR3 DNA reads TGTGCCAGCAGCTGGGGACAGGGGCGAGGTGAGCAGTTCTTC. Its protein product is CASSWGQGRGEQFF. The chain combines TRBV13 with TRBJ2-1; 10 bases agree with TRBD1. This CDR3 spans 14 amino acids. The V and J ends lost 4 bases and 9 bases, in that order; junction bases with no gene match: 6. Germline values: CDR1 PRHDT, CDR2 FYEKMQ (reference sequence).

A few counts support this clonotype. The chain combines TRBV5-5 with TRBJ2-6; D perhaps matches TRBD2 (6 bases). Trimming pared 0 bases from V and 4 bases from J, leaving 8 bases between. Germline assignment: CDR1 SGHKS and CDR2 YYEKEE (reference sequence). This CDR3 contains 15 residues. CDR3 coding DNA: TGTGCCAGCAGCTTGGCGGCGGGAGGGGCCAACGTCCTGACTTTC. Its translation: CASSLAAGGANVLTF.

The chain carries TRBV29-1 and TRBJ2-3, with D tentatively TRBD1 or TRBD2 (5 bases each). From germline, CDR1 is SQVTM and CDR2 ANQGSEA. Trimming took 5 bases from V and 0 from J, leaving 9 bases between them. This CDR3 has 13 residues. CDR3: CSVPWDSTDTQYF. The CDR3 nucleotides read TGCAGCGTTCCTTGGGACAGCACAGATACGCAGTATTTT.

This clonotype was counted at least ten times. The chain uses TRBV29-1 and TRBJ2-5; D is perhaps TRBD1 (5 bases). Germline loops: CDR1 SQVTM, CDR2 ANQGSEA. The CDR3 has 13 residues. V was clipped by 3 bases and J by 2 bases, with 10 bases between them. CDR3 loop: CSVDLQGQETQYF. DNA of the CDR3: TGCAGCGTTGACCTGCAGGGACAAGAGACCCAGTACTTC.

The CDR3 coding sequence is TGTGCCAGCAGCGCCTCCCTTGGAGGTTCACCCCTCCACTTT. It yields the protein CASSASLGGSPLHF. V gene TRBV9 combines with J gene TRBJ1-6, with D unresolved. The ends were cut back, 3 bases at V and 9 bases at J, with 13 bases in the middle. CDR3 length equals 14 residues. Germline loops: CDR1 SGDLS, CDR2 YYNGEE.

The genes are TRBV9 and TRBJ2-1; TRBD2 might be the D (5 bases). Trimming shortened V by 5 bases and J by 0 bases, and 18 bases separated the two germline ends. Germline V gene sequence: CDR1 SGDLS, CDR2 YYNGEE. The CDR3 has 17 residues. CDR3 nucleotide sequence: TGTGCCAGCAGTGGAAGAGAGCGGAAGAGCTCCTACAATGAGCAGTTCTTC. This gives the protein CASSGRERKSSYNEQFF.

The chain carries TRBV7-2 and TRBJ2-4; 12 bases line up with TRBD2. Germline V lookup: CDR1 SGHTA, CDR2 FQGNSA. The CDR3 runs to 17 residues. J gave up 3 bases and V 4 bases, and 7 bases lay outside the gene matches. The CDR3 DNA is TGTGCCAGCAGCTCGGACCTAGCGGGAGGGGGCAAAAACATTCAGTACTTC. This translates into CASSSDLAGGGKNIQYF.

V is TRBV12-5 and J is TRBJ1-2; D call uncertain. This CDR3 spans 14 amino acids. Per the germline V gene, CDR1 is LGHNT and CDR2 is FRNRAP. V lost 1 base and J 8 bases, leaving 14 bases between the germline ends. The CDR3 nucleotides are TGTGCTAGTGGTTTGGCTCCCGGCTTCCGCGGCTACACCTTC. The encoded protein is CASGLAPGFRGYTF. Full variable domain (rest looked up from reference TRBV12-5 and TRBJ1-2): DARVTQTPRHKVTEMGQEVTMRCQPILGHNTVFWYRQTMMQGLELLAYFRNRAPLDDSGMPKDRFSAEMPDATLATLKIQPSEPRDSAVYFCASGLAPGFRGYTFGSGTRLTVV.

This clonotype was detected only a few times. The V call is TRBV9, the J call TRBJ1-1; D not certain. This CDR3 is built from 15 residues. With 0 bases removed from V and 1 base from J, the gap between germline ends came to 10 bases. The V gene's germline CDR1 is SGDLS and CDR2 YYNGEE. Written as DNA, the CDR3 is TGTGCCAGCAGCGTAGGAAGCCTGGGGAACACTGAAGCTTTCTTT. Its translation is CASSVGSLGNTEAFF. The entire variable domain, with the rest obtained from reference TRBV9 and TRBJ1-1, is as follows: DSGVTQTPKHLITATGQRVTLRCSPRSGDLSVYWYQQSLDQGLQFLIQYYNGEERAKGNILERFSAQQFPDLHSELNLSSLELGDSALYFCASSVGSLGNTEAFFGQGTRLTVV.

This clonotype showed up just a few times. The chain links TRBV24-1 to TRBJ2-1, with 14 bases lining up with TRBD2. CDR1 and CDR2 (germline): KGHDR, SFDVKD. With V trimmed by 3 bases and J by 1 base, 7 bases remained unmatched. The CDR3 is 19 amino acids. CDR3 region: CATSDPGTSGSGSYNEQFF. Here the CDR3 DNA reads TGTGCCACCAGTGATCCCGGGACTAGCGGGAGCGGGTCCTACAATGAGCAGTTCTTC.

The chain recombines TRBV3-1 with TRBJ2-7, with unresolved D. Germline lookup yields CDR1 LGHDT and CDR2 YNNKEL (reference sequence). The ends were cut back, 4 bases at V and 0 bases at J, with 4 bases in the middle. CDR3 size: 12 residues. The CDR3 region has the DNA TGTGCCAGCAGCCGGAGCTCCTACGAGCAGTACTTC. It yields the protein CASSRSSYEQYF.

The rearrangement uses TRBV28 and TRBJ2-4; TRBD1 agrees at 7 bases. The CDR3 consists of 14 residues. Germline CDR1 reads MDHEN; CDR2 reads SYDVKM. J was trimmed by 4 bases and V by 5 bases; bases with no gene match: 5. CDR3 nucleotide sequence: TGTGCCAGCAGTCCCCAGGGACAGAAAAACATTCAGTACTTC. Its protein product is CASSPQGQKNIQYF. Together with reference TRBV28 and TRBJ2-4, the CDR3 gives the full variable domain: DVKVTQSSRYLVKRTGEKVFLECVQDMDHENMFWYRQDPGLGLRLIYFSYDVKMKEKGDIPEGYSVSREKKERFSLILESASTNQTSMYLCASSPQGQKNIQYFGAGTRLSVL.

The table lists this clonotype with a few counts. CDR3 loop: CASSLTLGAILTDTQYF. CDR3 DNA sequence: TGCGCCAGCAGCTTGACGCTGGGGGCCATACTCACAGATACGCAGTATTTT. The rearrangement joins TRBV5-1 to TRBJ2-3, with a weak D call TRBD1 (6 bases). V lost 1 base, J lost 2 bases, and 17 bases lay in between. The CDR3 consists of 17 residues. Germline assignment: CDR1 SGHRS and CDR2 YFSETQ. Using reference TRBV5-1 and TRBJ2-3 for the parts outside the CDR3, the full variable domain is KAGVTQTPRYLIKTRGQQVTLSCSPISGHRSVSWYQQTPGQGLQFLFEYFSETQRNKGNFPGRFSGRQFSNSRSEMNVSTLELGDSALYLCASSLTLGAILTDTQYFGPGTRLTVL.

The rearrangement links TRBV7-8 to TRBJ1-2; no clear D. The V and J ends lost 5 bases and 3 bases respectively, with 13 bases between them. This CDR3 contains 14 residues. Per the germline V gene, CDR1 is SGHVS and CDR2 is FQNEAQ. The CDR3 reads CASSHEVRDYGYTF. The CDR3 nucleotides are TGTGCCAGCAGCCACGAGGTTCGGGACTATGGCTACACCTTC.

This clonotype was recorded many times. The chain combines TRBV20-1 with TRBJ2-3, with a tentative D call TRBD1 (5 bases). The CDR3 is 16 amino acids. The V end lost 3 bases, the J end lost 8 bases, and 24 bases lay between the germline ends. Germline CDR1 reads DFQATT; CDR2 reads SNEGSKA (reference sequence). The CDR3 spells CSARMGRSQVFITQYF. The CDR3 DNA follows: TGCAGTGCTAGGATGGGCAGGTCACAGGTCTTCATTACGCAGTATTTT.